This TCR beta chain came from a study of blood T cell repertoires in COVID-19. Trimming at V came to 3 bases and at J to 4 bases, leaving 11 bases not matched to a gene. The germline gives CDR1 SGHRS, CDR2 YFSETQ. CDR3 length: 16 amino acids. Study members were between about 18 and 100 years old and lived in about two dozen US regions. Cohorts were assigned according to the clinical history that participants reported. The protocol was immunoSEQ multiplex PCR, while the TCRdb copy is restricted to in-frame clones and leaves out a portion. The data hold roughly 250,000 clones, with more than 75% observed a single time.

This clonotype was obtained from a woman in her forties with acute COVID-19. The sample consisted of PBMCs or T cells enriched from blood (not recorded which). The genes are TRBV5-1 and TRBJ2-7, with 9 bases identical to TRBD1. The CDR3 is CASSSGPQGAGYEQYF. Written as DNA, the CDR3 is TGCGCCAGCAGCTCAGGACCACAGGGGGCAGGGTACGAGCAGTACTTC.